Listed here is a single TCR beta chain. The target antigen is unknown. The study profiled TCR beta VDJ and CDR3 using genomic DNA as template. Via MiXCR, TCRdb re-called the reads, giving one row per CDR3 protein. The sample carries hundreds of thousands of distinct CDR3 sequences, roughly three fifths recorded once. This CDR3 region has 15 residues. V lost 5 bases to trimming and J lost 0 bases, with 17 bases between them. Germline lookup yields CDR1 DFQATT and CDR2 SNEGSKA (reference sequence). The entry originates in a study of CD8+CD57+ T cells in acquired aplastic anemia. Study details: When averaged, DNA from sorted CD4+ and CD8+ cells came to around 3 ug. Regarding the study as a whole: The study identified under 30 CD8+ CDR3 sequences shared by patients and controls.

This chain links TRBV20-1 with TRBJ2-7; D possibly corresponds to TRBD1 (6 bases). The source material was sorted CD4+, CD8+, or CD8+CD57+ T cells (not recorded which) from PBMCs. The origin of this receptor is a human donor with severe aplastic anemia or a healthy control (not recorded which). The CDR3 loop reads CSALKDGQSSYEQYF. The CDR3 DNA sequence: TGCAGTGCTTTAAAAGACGGACAGTCCTCCTACGAGCAGTACTTC.